The clone carrying this TCR beta chain was seen a few times. Its antigen is currently unknown. One end of the junction fails to match germline, which may point to a read error. Germline CDR1 MNHEY, CDR2 SMNVEV (reference sequence). The CDR3 spans 16 residues. This specimen comes from a study of beta chain features in type 1 diabetes. General study results and limits: Moderate yet significant TCRB CDR3 shortening was seen in Type 1 diabetes patients in all four CD4+ subsets.

Every bit of the isolated RNA underwent reverse transcription, so sequencing read expressed TCRB transcripts. Produced via immunoSEQ multiplex PCR; TCRdb's table is partial and in-frame only. The sample contains 300,000 to 400,000 clones, about 13% of which appear only once. The chain carries TRBV27 and TRBJ2-5; D perhaps matches TRBD2 (6 bases). Sequencing used naive CD4+ T cells from blood. The sequence was collected from a woman aged 18-29 years with type 1 diabetes. The CDR3 region has the DNA TGTGCCAGCAGTTTTGGGGACTCCTCGCTCCAAGAAACCCAGTACTTC. Translation: CASSFGDSSLQETQYF.